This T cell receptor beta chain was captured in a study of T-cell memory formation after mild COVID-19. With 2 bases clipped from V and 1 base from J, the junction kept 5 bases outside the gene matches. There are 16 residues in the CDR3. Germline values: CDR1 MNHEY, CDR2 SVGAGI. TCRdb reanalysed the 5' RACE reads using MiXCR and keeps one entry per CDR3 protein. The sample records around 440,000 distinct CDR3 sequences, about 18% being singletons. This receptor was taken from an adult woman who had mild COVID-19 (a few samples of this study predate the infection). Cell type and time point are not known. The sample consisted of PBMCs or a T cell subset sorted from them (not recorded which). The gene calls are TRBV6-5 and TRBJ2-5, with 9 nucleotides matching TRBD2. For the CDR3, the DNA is TGTGCCAGCAGTTACAGTCTAGCGGGACTCCAAGAGACCCAGTACTTC. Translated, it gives CASSYSLAGLQETQYF.